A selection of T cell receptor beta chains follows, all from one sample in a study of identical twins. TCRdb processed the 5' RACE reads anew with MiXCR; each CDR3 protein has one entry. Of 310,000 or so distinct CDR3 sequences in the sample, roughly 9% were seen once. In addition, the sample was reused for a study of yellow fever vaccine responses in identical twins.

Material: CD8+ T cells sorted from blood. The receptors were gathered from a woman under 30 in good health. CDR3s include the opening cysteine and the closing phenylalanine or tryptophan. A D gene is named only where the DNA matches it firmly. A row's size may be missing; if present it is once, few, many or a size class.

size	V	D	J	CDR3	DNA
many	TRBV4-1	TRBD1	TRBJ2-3	CASSQQQGTYTDTQYF	TGCGCCAGCAGCCAACAACAGGGGACGTACACAGATACGCAGTATTTT
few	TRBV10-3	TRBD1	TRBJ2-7	CASAGQEGSYEQYF	TGTGCCAGCGCGGGACAGGAGGGATCCTACGAGCAGTACTTC
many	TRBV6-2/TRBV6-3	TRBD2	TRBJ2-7	CASSNIRLAKIAGYEQYF	TGTGCCAGCAGTAACATAAGACTAGCGAAGATAGCGGGCTACGAGCAGTACTTC
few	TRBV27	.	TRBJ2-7	CASSLDGMEQYF	TGTGCCAGCAGCCTCGACGGCATGGAGCAGTACTTC
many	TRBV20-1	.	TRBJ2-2	CSARGANTGELFF	TGCAGTGCTAGGGGAGCTAACACCGGGGAGCTGTTTTTT
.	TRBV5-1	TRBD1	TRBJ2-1	CASSLEGAFLFF	TGCGCCAGCAGCTTGGAGGGGGCATTTCTGTTCTTC
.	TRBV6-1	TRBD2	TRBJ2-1	CASRGITSGPYNEQFF	TGTGCCAGCAGGGGTATCACTAGCGGACCATACAATGAGCAGTTCTTC
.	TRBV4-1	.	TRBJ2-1	CASSQAAQGNEQFF	TGCGCCAGCAGCCAAGCAGCCCAAGGGAATGAGCAGTTCTTC
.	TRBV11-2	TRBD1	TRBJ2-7	CASRTGGAYEQYF	TGTGCCAGCCGGACAGGGGGTGCCTACGAGCAGTACTTC
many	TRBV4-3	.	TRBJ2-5	CASSQESWRAQETQYF	TGCGCCAGCAGCCAAGAGTCGTGGAGAGCCCAAGAGACCCAGTACTTC
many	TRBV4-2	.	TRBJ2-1	CASSQETGYNEQFF	TGTGCCAGCAGCCAAGAGACTGGATACAATGAGCAGTTCTTC
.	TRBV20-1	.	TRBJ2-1	CSARPGLGGGEQFF	TGCAGTGCTAGGCCGGGACTCGGGGGTGGTGAGCAGTTCTTC
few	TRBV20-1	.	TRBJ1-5	CSARYQDYHPQHF	TGCAGTGCTAGGTATCAGGATTATCACCCCCAGCATTTT
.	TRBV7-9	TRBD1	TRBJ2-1	CASSSTGGEENEQFF	TGTGCCAGCAGCTCCACAGGGGGCGAAGAGAATGAGCAGTTCTTC
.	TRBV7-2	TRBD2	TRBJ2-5	CASSTPSGTSGEETQYF	TGTGCCAGCAGCACTCCTTCCGGGACTAGCGGTGAAGAGACCCAGTACTTC
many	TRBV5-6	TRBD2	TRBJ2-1	CASSLLAGLLNEQFF	TGTGCCAGCAGCTTGTTAGCGGGCCTCCTCAATGAGCAGTTCTTC
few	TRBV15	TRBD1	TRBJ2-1	CATSRDTGQAYNEQFF	TGTGCCACCAGCAGAGACACGGGACAGGCATACAATGAGCAGTTCTTC
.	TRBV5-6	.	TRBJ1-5	CASSLGNRLGQPQHF	TGTGCCAGCAGCCTAGGGAACAGGCTGGGTCAGCCCCAGCATTTT
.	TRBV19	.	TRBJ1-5	CASMGPGFNQPQHF	TGTGCCAGTATGGGTCCAGGCTTCAATCAGCCCCAGCATTTT
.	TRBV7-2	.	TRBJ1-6	CASSLRQDSYNSPLHF	TGTGCCAGCAGCTTAAGACAGGACTCCTATAATTCACCCCTCCACTTT
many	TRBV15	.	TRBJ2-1	CATSLNGADQFF	TGTGCCACCAGCCTTAATGGGGCAGACCAGTTCTTC
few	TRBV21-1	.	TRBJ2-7	CASSKGLLLESYEQYF	TGTGCCAGCAGCAAAGGATTATTGTTGGAATCCTACGAGCAGTACTTC
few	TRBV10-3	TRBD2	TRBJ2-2	CAISETLASGTFGELFF	TGTGCCATCAGTGAGACCCTCGCTAGCGGGACTTTTGGGGAGCTGTTTTTT
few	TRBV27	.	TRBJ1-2	CASSPGRYRGYGYTF	TGTGCCAGCAGTCCCGGAAGGTATCGGGGCTATGGCTACACCTTC
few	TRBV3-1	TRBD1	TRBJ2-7	CASSHTGTGTYEQYF	TGTGCCAGCAGTCATACCGGGACAGGGACCTACGAGCAGTACTTC
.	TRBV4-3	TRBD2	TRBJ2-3	CASSQGDYTDTQYF	TGCGCCAGCAGCCAGGGGGACTACACAGATACGCAGTATTTT
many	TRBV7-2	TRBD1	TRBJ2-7	CASSLITTGAYEQYF	TGTGCCAGCAGCTTAATTACGACAGGGGCCTACGAGCAGTACTTC
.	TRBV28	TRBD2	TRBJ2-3	CASSSGLGLVGDTQYF	TGTGCCAGCAGTTCTGGACTAGGTCTTGTGGGGGATACGCAGTATTTT
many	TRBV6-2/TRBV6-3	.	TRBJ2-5	CASSYSSSGAETQYF	TGTGCCAGCAGTTATTCGTCGTCAGGGGCGGAGACCCAGTACTTC
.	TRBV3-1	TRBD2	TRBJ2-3	CASSGLAGITDTQYF	TGTGCCAGCAGCGGACTAGCGGGAATCACAGATACGCAGTATTTT
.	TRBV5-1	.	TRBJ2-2	CASSLAWQRTNTGELFF	TGCGCCAGCAGCTTGGCCTGGCAGCGGACGAACACCGGGGAGCTGTTTTTT
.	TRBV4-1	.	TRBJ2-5	CASSQSGPAGETQYF	TGCGCCAGCAGCCAAAGCGGGCCGGCAGGGGAGACCCAGTACTTC
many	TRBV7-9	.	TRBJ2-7	CASSLELADLSYEQYF	TGTGCCAGCAGCTTAGAACTTGCAGACCTCTCCTACGAGCAGTACTTC
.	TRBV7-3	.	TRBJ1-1	CASSLFSHSEAFF	TGTGCCAGCAGCTTATTTTCCCACTCTGAAGCTTTCTTT
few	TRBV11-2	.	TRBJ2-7	CASSFKAPKTGPTIYEQYF	TGTGCCAGCAGCTTTAAGGCCCCCAAAACGGGGCCCACCATCTACGAGCAGTACTTC
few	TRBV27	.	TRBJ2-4	CASSLPEENIQYF	TGTGCCAGCAGTTTGCCCGAAGAAAACATTCAGTACTTC
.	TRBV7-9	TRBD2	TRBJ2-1	CASSPRTSGRVNEQFF	TGTGCCAGCAGCCCGCGAACTAGCGGGAGGGTCAATGAGCAGTTCTTC
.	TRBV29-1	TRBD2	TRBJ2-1	CSSPGLAVDPSYNEQFF	TGCAGCTCGCCGGGACTAGCGGTAGACCCATCCTACAATGAGCAGTTCTTC
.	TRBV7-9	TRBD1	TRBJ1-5	CASSNGQEPQPQHF	TGTGCCAGCAGCAACGGACAGGAGCCTCAGCCCCAGCATTTT
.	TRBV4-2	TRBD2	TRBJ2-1	CASSQPLGLADNEQFF	TGTGCCAGCAGCCAACCCTTGGGACTAGCGGACAATGAGCAGTTCTTC
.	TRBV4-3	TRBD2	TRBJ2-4	CASSQVAGGGNIQYF	TGCGCCAGCAGCCAAGTGGCGGGGGGTGGAAACATTCAGTACTTC
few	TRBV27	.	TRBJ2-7	CASWTDSYEQYF	TGTGCCAGCTGGACAGACTCCTACGAGCAGTACTTC
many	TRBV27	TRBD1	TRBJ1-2	CASSFTGGNYGYTF	TGTGCCAGCAGCTTCACAGGGGGCAACTATGGCTACACCTTC
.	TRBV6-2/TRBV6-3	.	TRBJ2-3	CASIRPGDLDTQYF	TGTGCCAGCATCAGACCGGGGGACCTGGATACGCAGTATTTT
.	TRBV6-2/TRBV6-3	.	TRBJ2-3	CASSYGVGGRPRGTDTQYF	TGTGCCAGCAGTTACGGCGTCGGTGGGAGGCCACGGGGCACAGATACGCAGTATTTT
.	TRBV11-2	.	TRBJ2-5	CASSFDPYNRDQRETQYF	TGTGCCAGCAGCTTTGATCCCTACAACCGGGACCAGCGAGAGACCCAGTACTTC
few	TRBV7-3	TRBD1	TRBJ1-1	CASSTGQGDPKAFF	TGTGCCAGCAGCACCGGACAGGGAGACCCCAAGGCTTTCTTT
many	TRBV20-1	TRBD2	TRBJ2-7	CSASSGGYEQYF	TGCAGTGCCTCTAGCGGGGGGTACGAGCAGTACTTC
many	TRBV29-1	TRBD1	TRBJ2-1	CSVEDPGTEIYNEQFF	TGCAGCGTTGAAGATCCCGGGACAGAGATATACAATGAGCAGTTCTTC
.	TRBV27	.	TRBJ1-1	CASKSVLDTEAFF	TGTGCCAGCAAGTCTGTTTTAGACACTGAAGCTTTCTTT
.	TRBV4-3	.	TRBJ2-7	CASSRGRETHEQYF	TGCGCCAGCAGCAGAGGCAGGGAAACTCACGAGCAGTACTTC
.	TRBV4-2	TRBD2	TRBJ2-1	CASSQALAGDYNEQFF	TGTGCCAGCAGCCAAGCGCTAGCGGGAGACTACAATGAGCAGTTCTTC
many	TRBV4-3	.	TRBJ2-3	CASSQGLADTQYF	TGCGCCAGCAGCCAAGGGCTAGCGGATACGCAGTATTTT
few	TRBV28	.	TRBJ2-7	CASSRQFSYEQYF	TGTGCCAGCAGTAGACAGTTCTCCTACGAGCAGTACTTC
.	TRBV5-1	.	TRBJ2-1	CASGEDNNEQFF	TGCGCCAGTGGGGAAGACAACAATGAGCAGTTCTTC
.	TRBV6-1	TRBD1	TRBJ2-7	CASSEDFRGRIYEQYF	TGTGCCAGCAGTGAAGATTTCAGGGGGCGCATCTACGAGCAGTACTTC
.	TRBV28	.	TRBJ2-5	CASSPRMGQETQYF	TGTGCCAGCAGTCCCAGGATGGGGCAAGAGACCCAGTACTTC
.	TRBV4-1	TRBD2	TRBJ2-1	CASRRQREARNEQFF	TGCGCCAGCAGGCGCCAGCGGGAGGCCAGAAATGAGCAGTTCTTC
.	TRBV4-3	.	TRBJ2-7	CASSQDSEGMTYEQYF	TGCGCCAGCAGCCAAGATTCTGAGGGGATGACCTACGAGCAGTACTTC
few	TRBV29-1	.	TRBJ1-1	CSVEGRGLQTEAFF	TGCAGCGTTGAAGGACGGGGGCTTCAAACTGAAGCTTTCTTT